A single T cell receptor beta chain is shown here with its context. Its antigen remains unknown. TCRdb keeps only in-frame clones here, not all; method: immunoSEQ multiplex PCR. Seen here are roughly 120,000 clones, 70% to 90% observed once, and the top ten hold approximately 3.5%. This sample stems from a study of T cell responses to AZD1222 COVID-19 vaccine. General study findings and limits: There were repertoire samples only from the period after the peak T cell response. Among the donors, most were white British and more were female, and clonal diversity was possibly underestimated. Unmutated variant regions reportedly attract nearly half of all spike-specific TCRs.

The V end was cut by 1 base, the J end by 6 bases, with 3 bases between. This CDR3 contains 11 residues. Specimen: peripheral blood, collected on day 0 of AZD1222 vaccination. The rearrangement links TRBV12-3 or TRBV12-4 to TRBJ1-2; D uncertain. This clonotype originated in an adult in good health. CDR3 amino acids: CASSLVDGYTF. CDR3 sequence (DNA): TGTGCCAGCAGTTTAGTTGATGGCTACACCTTC.